Only one count was recorded for the clone carrying this TCR beta chain. Original methodology: Using reference gene primer amplification, nucleated cell counts were estimated. Sequenced by immunoSEQ multiplex PCR; TCRdb stores in-frame clones only, minus some. V and J calls and clone size are given by that table; D and trimming were obtained from the DNA. This table holds about 81,000 clones, over 75% found once. Trimming took 7 bases from V and 3 from J, leaving 13 bases between them. The germline V gene encodes CDR1 LNHDA and CDR2 SQIVND (reference sequence). The CDR3 spans 14 residues. This sample is drawn from a study of blood T cell repertoires in COVID-19. Study-wide context: Sites in the United States, Italy and Spain provided acute and convalescent COVID-19 samples.

Sequenced material: peripheral blood. This clonotype was obtained from a man in his sixties or seventies with active or convalescent COVID-19. This chain links TRBV19 with TRBJ1-5; D is ambiguous. Here the CDR3 reads CASKWREYNQPQHF. The CDR3, as DNA: TGTGCCAGTAAGTGGAGGGAATACAATCAGCCCCAGCATTTT.